These 27 T cell receptor beta chains share one sample of origin, sequenced in a study of T-cell reconstitution after alpha-beta-depleted transplantation in children. The library targeted TCRbeta and was prepared with unique molecular identifiers. Each CDR3 protein gets one entry after TCRdb re-called the PCR reads with MiXCR. The sample lists some 250,000 distinct CDR3 sequences, about 12% seen once, with roughly 2.8% in the top ten. The sample was PBMCs from the stem cell graft donor, taken from the stem cell graft. These receptor sequences come from a human donor who donated a stem cell graft to a child with acute lymphoblastic leukemia.

This clonotype has a count of ten or more. The rearrangement joins TRBV10-3 to TRBJ1-1; D ambiguous. Germline V CDR1 and CDR2: ENHRY, SYGVKD. The V end was cut by 0 bases, the J end by 5 bases, with 7 bases between. The CDR3 length is 13 residues. The CDR3 sequence: CAISESVGTEAFF. CDR3 DNA: TGTGCCATCAGTGAGTCGGTAGGGACTGAAGCTTTCTTT.

This clonotype was counted ten times or more. J is TRBJ2-7 and V is TRBV5-1; D is unclear. Trimming took 0 bases from V and 0 from J, leaving 10 bases between them. This CDR3 region has 15 residues. Germline V gene sequence: CDR1 SGHRS, CDR2 YFSETQ. The CDR3: CASSLDGSSSYEQYF. In nucleotides, the CDR3 is TGCGCCAGCAGCTTGGACGGGTCAAGCTCCTACGAGCAGTACTTC.

This clonotype was recorded at least ten times. V is TRBV28 and J is TRBJ1-5; a weak D match, TRBD1 (5 bases). Germline V lookup: CDR1 MDHEN, CDR2 SYDVKM. The CDR3 is 14 amino acids. Trimming stripped 3 bases from V and 3 bases from J, with 9 bases between. This CDR3 is CASSLGPLNQPQHF. The DNA for the CDR3 is TGTGCCAGCAGTTTGGGACCGCTCAATCAGCCCCAGCATTTT.

Many counts were recorded for this clonotype. The rearrangement links TRBV12-3 or TRBV12-4 to TRBJ1-6; D may be TRBD1 (5 bases). The CDR3 extends over 16 amino acids. V lost 6 bases to trimming and J lost 8 bases, with 20 bases between them. CDR3 residues: CASSNPRGAGDSPLHF. As DNA, the CDR3 is TGTGCCAGCAGCAACCCGCGAGGGGCGGGCGATTCACCCCTCCACTTT.

The rearrangement links TRBV30 to TRBJ1-1; the D is unclear. The CDR3 spans 15 residues. V was cut by 0 bases and J by 5 bases, with 16 bases left in between. Germline V gene lookup returns CDR1 GTSNPN and CDR2 SVGIG (reference sequence). This chain's CDR3 is CAWSVEVAFGTEAFF. The CDR3 bases are TGTGCCTGGAGTGTAGAGGTGGCATTTGGAACTGAAGCTTTCTTT.

This clonotype was seen at least ten times. The rearrangement links TRBV28 to TRBJ2-7, with 7 bases fitting TRBD1. V lost 2 bases and J lost 3; bases outside the gene matches: 1. The CDR3 is 13 residues long. Looked up from germline, CDR1 is MDHEN and CDR2 is SYDVKM. Here the CDR3 reads CASSLPGGYEQYF. CDR3 coding DNA: TGTGCCAGCAGTTTACCAGGGGGCTACGAGCAGTACTTC.

This chain connects TRBV19 to TRBJ2-2; TRBD2 might be the D (5 bases). The CDR3 totals 16 residues. CDR1 is LNHDA and CDR2 is SQIVND in the germline V gene (reference sequence). Trimming shortened V by 7 bases and J by 8 bases, and 23 bases separated the two germline ends. The CDR3 spells CASTTARRSGFGELFF. The CDR3 bases are TGTGCCAGTACTACGGCCCGCAGGTCGGGGTTTGGGGAGCTGTTTTTT.

The gene calls are TRBV7-9 and TRBJ1-2, with D maybe TRBD1 (5 bases). Germline-derived CDR1 and CDR2 are SEHNR and FQNEAQ (reference sequence). The CDR3 length is 20 residues. Trimming left V 5 bases short and J 4 bases short, with 32 bases between. The CDR3 DNA sequence: TGTGCCAGCAGCGCAAAGGTTGCGGAGACGGGCCGTCGCGGGGGCTATGGCTACACCTTC. It yields the protein CASSAKVAETGRRGGYGYTF.

This clonotype has ten or more counts. This chain connects TRBV11-2 to TRBJ1-3; D unresolved. The germline CDR1 and CDR2 sequences are SGHAT and FQNNGV. The CDR3 length is 15 residues. Between the trimmed V and J ends, which lost 2 bases and 1 base, there was a span of 9 bases. The CDR3 region is CASSLSRMSGNTIYF. The DNA for the CDR3 is TGTGCCAGCAGCTTAAGCAGGATGTCTGGAAACACCATATATTTT.

This clonotype came up many times. This chain links TRBV7-9 with TRBJ1-6, with D perhaps matching TRBD1 (5 bases). The germline V and J ends were trimmed by 1 base and 6 bases, with 16 bases remaining between them. The length of the CDR3 is 17 residues. The germline CDR1 and CDR2 sequences are SEHNR and FQNEAQ (reference sequence). Here the CDR3 DNA reads TGTGCCAGCAGCTTAGGAGCGGGAGGCGGGGGTAATTCACCCCTCCACTTT. It codes for CASSLGAGGGGNSPLHF.

This clonotype was seen a few times. V and J are TRBV12-3 or TRBV12-4 and TRBJ1-1; D is unclear. V was pared by 6 bases and J by 10 bases, with 21 bases between. CDR3 length equals 14 residues. The CDR3 spells CASSHTDSSGGAFF. As DNA, the CDR3 is TGTGCCAGCAGCCACACGGACTCTTCGGGTGGAGCTTTCTTT.

This sequence joins TRBV30 and TRBJ2-2, with TRBD2 matching 7 bases. The CDR3 consists of 14 residues. The V gene's germline CDR1 is GTSNPN and CDR2 SVGIG (reference sequence). The ends lost 2 bases at V and 8 bases at J; junction bases unmatched: 8. CDR3 amino acids: CAWSSGAARGELFF. The DNA of the CDR3 is TGTGCCTGGAGTAGCGGGGCCGCCAGAGGGGAGCTGTTTTTT.

This clonotype was found many times. This chain connects TRBV28 to TRBJ1-5, with 9 positions matching TRBD1. Germline CDR1 reads MDHEN; CDR2 reads SYDVKM. The CDR3 has 18 residues. V lost 5 bases to trimming and J lost 4 bases; unmatched junction nucleotides: 15. For the CDR3, the DNA is TGTGCCAGCAGTCTCAAAAACAGGGGGCTCTTAGGAAATCAGCCCCAGCATTTT. It translates to CASSLKNRGLLGNQPQHF.

This chain connects TRBV6-2 or TRBV6-3 to TRBJ2-5; D is unresolved. CDR1 is MNHEY, CDR2 SVGEGT, per germline. V shed 11 bases and J shed 5 bases, with 9 bases lying between them. This CDR3 has 10 residues. In DNA, the CDR3 is TGTGCCGTCATGGGGGAGACCCAGTACTTC. It translates to CAVMGETQYF.

This clonotype was recorded at least ten times. The J gene is TRBJ2-5, the V gene TRBV15; D is unresolved. Deletions cut 1 base from V and 5 bases from J, with 14 bases between. This CDR3 has 15 residues. The germline CDR1 and CDR2 sequences are LNHNV and YYDKDF (reference sequence). The CDR3 loop is CATSRGGFIGETQYF. The CDR3 nucleotides are TGTGCCACCAGCAGAGGGGGATTCATTGGGGAGACCCAGTACTTC.

This clonotype showed up many times. This sequence joins TRBV7-2 and TRBJ2-5; D not certain. Germline loops: CDR1 SGHTA, CDR2 FQGNSA. The CDR3 is 15 residues long. V was clipped by 5 bases and J by 4 bases, with 17 bases between them. CDR3 sequence: CASSPQYRIGETQYF. Written as DNA, the CDR3 is TGTGCCAGCAGCCCTCAATATAGGATCGGAGAGACCCAGTACTTC.

V is TRBV5-6 and J is TRBJ2-7; D is perhaps TRBD1 or TRBD2 (6 bases each). Trimming took 4 bases from V and 0 from J, leaving 14 bases between them. The V gene's germline CDR1 is SGHDT and CDR2 YYEEEE. The CDR3 is 15 residues long. CDR3 nucleotides: TGTGCCAGCAGCGTAGGGGGGCCCGCCTCCTACGAGCAGTACTTC. This encodes CASSVGGPASYEQYF.

The table lists this clonotype with many counts. The chain has TRBV7-8 and TRBJ1-2, with D possibly being TRBD1 (5 bases). This CDR3 is built from 13 residues. V was trimmed by 0 bases and J by 8 bases, leaving 10 bases between them. From germline, CDR1 is SGHVS and CDR2 FQNEAQ. DNA of the CDR3: TGTGCCAGCAGCTTAGCACCACGGGGGGGCTACACCTTC. Amino acid sequence: CASSLAPRGGYTF. Filled out from reference TRBV7-8 and TRBJ1-2, the complete variable domain reads GAGVSQSPRYKVAKRGQDVALRCDPISGHVSLFWYQQALGQGPEFLTYFQNEAQLDKSGLPSDRFFAERPEGSVSTLKIQRTQQEDSAVYLCASSLAPRGGYTFGSGTRLTVV.

This clonotype came up a few times. The chain is built from TRBV7-2 and TRBJ2-7; D remains unclear. Trimming cost V 5 bases and J 5 bases, with 10 bases left between them. Germline CDR1 and CDR2: SGHTA and FQGNSA. CDR3 size: 12 residues. This chain's CDR3 is CASSPLRDEQYF. The CDR3 bases are TGTGCCAGCAGCCCCCTCCGGGACGAGCAGTACTTC.

Ten or more counts support this clonotype. This chain uses TRBV6-5 with TRBJ1-2; D remains ambiguous. The germline CDR1 and CDR2 sequences are MNHEY and SVGAGI. V was trimmed by 5 bases and J by 6 bases, leaving 10 bases between them. The CDR3 runs 12 residues. CDR3 sequence reads: CASSRQGDGYTF. In DNA form, the CDR3 reads TGTGCCAGCAGTAGACAAGGTGATGGCTACACCTTC.

Ten or more counts support this clonotype. The chain joins TRBV5-1 to TRBJ2-1; 7 nucleotides align to TRBD1. This CDR3 has 15 amino acids. V was pared by 2 bases and J by 6 bases, with 8 bases of the junction left unmatched. Germline loops: CDR1 SGHRS, CDR2 YFSETQ. The CDR3 DNA follows: TGCGCCAGCAGCTTTACAGGGGCTGCAGGCAATGAGCAGTTCTTC. Its protein is CASSFTGAAGNEQFF.

This clonotype was found many times. The chain is built from TRBV5-1 and TRBJ2-3; D gene ambiguous. V shed 0 bases and J shed 3 bases, with 5 bases lying between them. This CDR3 comprises 13 residues. Germline-derived CDR1 and CDR2 are SGHRS and YFSETQ. The CDR3: CASSLVLTDTQYF. The CDR3 coding sequence is TGCGCCAGCAGCTTGGTATTAACAGATACGCAGTATTTT.

Ten or more counts support this clonotype. The V and J genes are TRBV28 and TRBJ2-5; 9 positions agree with TRBD2. V shed 6 bases and J 4 bases; nucleotides not matched to a gene: 6. The germline V gene encodes CDR1 MDHEN and CDR2 SYDVKM. The CDR3 extends over 14 amino acids. The CDR3 sequence is CASSHLSGRETQYF. The CDR3 nucleotides are TGTGCCAGCAGCCATCTTAGCGGGAGAGAGACCCAGTACTTC.

This clonotype showed up many times. The chain is built from TRBV5-1 and TRBJ2-3; weak D call: TRBD2 (6 bases). The V end lost 5 bases, the J end lost 4 bases, and 14 bases lay between the germline ends. This CDR3 spans 14 amino acids. Germline values: CDR1 SGHRS, CDR2 YFSETQ. This chain's CDR3 is CASSWDSAADTQYF. In nucleotides, the CDR3 is TGCGCCAGCAGTTGGGACTCCGCGGCAGATACGCAGTATTTT.

The gene calls are TRBV4-1 and TRBJ2-7; 7 nucleotides agree with TRBD2. V dropped 0 bases and J dropped 1; count of bases not matched to a gene: 6. Germline CDR1 MGHRA, CDR2 YSYEKL. The CDR3 is made up of 16 amino acids. The CDR3 here is CASSQDPASGSYEQYF. The CDR3, as DNA: TGCGCCAGCAGCCAAGATCCGGCTAGCGGTTCCTACGAGCAGTACTTC.

This clonotype was recorded only once. V is TRBV30 and J is TRBJ2-2; TRBD2 might be the D (6 bases). This CDR3 contains 15 residues. V was cut by 3 bases and J by 3 bases, with 14 bases left in between. Germline V gene lookup returns CDR1 GTSNPN and CDR2 SVGIG (reference sequence). As DNA, the CDR3 is TGTGCCTGGAGCCCCGGGGGTGAGGACACCGGGGAGCTGTTTTTT. It yields the protein CAWSPGGEDTGELFF.

Only a few counts were recorded for this clonotype. The chain has TRBV20-1 and TRBJ2-7; D gene unclear. Trimming shortened V by 5 bases and J by 0 bases, and 20 bases separated the two germline ends. The CDR3 is 16 amino acids. Per the germline V gene, CDR1 is DFQATT and CDR2 is SNEGSKA (reference sequence). The CDR3 loop reads CSAQGPRVSSSYEQYF. CDR3 DNA sequence: TGCAGTGCTCAAGGGCCCAGAGTATCATCCTCCTACGAGCAGTACTTC.